A selection of T cell receptor beta chains follows, all from one sample in a study of early T cells in non-severe SARS-CoV-2 infection. Via MiXCR, TCRdb re-called the 5' RACE reads, giving one row per CDR3 protein. Of approximately 35,000 distinct CDR3 sequences in the sample, 4% to 5% were seen once. The sample taken for sequencing was whole blood. All receptors come from an adult who was a healthcare worker with PCR-confirmed SARS-CoV-2 infection or an uninfected control (not recorded which). Both conserved end residues are part of each CDR3. The D gene is left open where the match is weak. Not every row has a clone size; where given, it reads once, few, many or a size class.

many,18,NA,TRBJ2-2,TRBV12-3/TRBV12-4,CASSLPRDTRSDTGELFF,TGTGCCAGCAGTTTACCTCGGGACACCCGCTCGGACACCGGGGAGCTGTTTTTT
many,15,NA,TRBJ2-7,TRBV14,CASSQDRVAPYEQYF,TGTGCCAGCAGCCAAGATCGAGTGGCCCCCTACGAGCAGTACTTC
NA,17,NA,TRBJ2-2,TRBV10-3,CAIGGGVPTGTIGELFF,TGTGCCATTGGAGGAGGGGTACCGACAGGGACCATCGGGGAGCTGTTTTTT
many,16,NA,TRBJ2-2,TRBV5-1,CASREGRDLSTGELFF,TGCGCCAGCAGGGAAGGGCGGGATCTATCCACCGGGGAGCTGTTTTTT
NA,15,NA,TRBJ2-1,TRBV6-4,CASSDEGPNGSEQFF,TGTGCCAGCAGTGATGAGGGTCCCAATGGGAGTGAGCAGTTCTTC
NA,13,NA,TRBJ1-2,TRBV14,CASSLLTDNGYTF,TGTGCCAGCAGCCTTTTGACAGACAATGGCTACACCTTC
many,17,TRBD2,TRBJ2-1,TRBV7-3,CASSFGGLAGDRGEQFF,TGTGCCAGCAGCTTCGGGGGACTAGCGGGAGATCGCGGTGAGCAGTTCTTC
many,13,TRBD1,TRBJ2-7,TRBV11-3,CASSFTGDYEQYF,TGTGCCAGCAGCTTCACAGGGGACTACGAGCAGTACTTC
once,17,NA,TRBJ2-2,TRBV5-4,CASSPSRQRALTGELFF,TGTGCCAGCAGTCCAAGTCGGCAGAGGGCCCTCACCGGGGAGCTGTTTTTT
many,15,TRBD1,TRBJ1-4,TRBV6-5,CASMSWTGDSEKLFF,TGTGCCAGCATGTCTTGGACAGGGGATAGTGAAAAACTGTTTTTT
few,15,NA,TRBJ1-4,TRBV27,CASSSGGPTNEKLFF,TGTGCCAGCAGCTCGGGGGGGCCAACTAATGAAAAACTGTTTTTT
NA,14,NA,TRBJ2-7,TRBV7-2,CASSLIGSSYEQYF,TGTGCCAGCTCTCTTATCGGGAGCTCCTACGAGCAGTACTTC
many,16,TRBD1,TRBJ1-6,TRBV6-5,CASRLPSPGQNSPLHF,TGTGCCAGCAGGTTACCTTCGCCGGGACAGAATTCACCCCTCCACTTT
many,13,NA,TRBJ2-1,TRBV21-1,CASSKEGVNEQFF,TGTGCCAGCAGCAAAGAAGGGGTGAATGAGCAGTTCTTC
many,17,NA,TRBJ1-3,TRBV7-3,CASSLTDGDSRGNTIYF,TGTGCCAGCAGCTTAACGGATGGAGACTCGCGGGGCAACACCATATATTTT
many,12,NA,TRBJ2-7,TRBV10-3,CAISEGNLEQYF,TGTGCCATCAGTGAGGGGAATCTTGAGCAGTACTTC
many,14,TRBD1,TRBJ1-4,TRBV12-3/TRBV12-4,CASNQGGTNEKLFF,TGTGCCAGCAACCAGGGGGGAACTAATGAAAAACTGTTTTTT
many,14,NA,TRBJ1-1,TRBV28,CASSPPHENTEAFF,TGTGCCAGCAGTCCCCCCCATGAGAACACTGAAGCTTTCTTT
few,15,TRBD1,TRBJ1-4,TRBV18,CASSTQGATNEKLFF,TGTGCCAGCTCAACCCAGGGGGCAACTAATGAAAAACTGTTTTTT
many,19,TRBD2,TRBJ2-6,TRBV4-1,CASSQIGLADISGANVLTF,TGCGCCAGCAGCCAAATCGGACTAGCCGATATCTCTGGGGCCAACGTCCTGACTTTC
many,13,NA,TRBJ2-1,TRBV7-9,CASSPRGDNEQFF,TGTGCCAGCAGCCCTAGGGGGGATAATGAGCAGTTCTTC
many,13,NA,TRBJ1-1,TRBV29-1,CSVPPEGNTEAFF,TGCAGCGTCCCCCCGGAGGGGAACACTGAAGCTTTCTTT
many,17,NA,TRBJ2-5,TRBV7-2,CASSLRGLTGGRETQYF,TGTGCCAGCAGCTTACGAGGACTAACGGGGGGCAGAGAGACCCAGTACTTC
many,14,NA,TRBJ2-7,TRBV25-1,CASSVQALSYEQYF,TGTGCCAGCAGTGTACAGGCTCTCTCCTACGAGCAGTACTTC
many,14,TRBD2,TRBJ2-7,TRBV9,CASSPRLAGYEQYF,TGTGCCAGCAGCCCTCGACTAGCGGGGTACGAGCAGTACTTC
NA,14,NA,TRBJ2-7,TRBV5-1,CASSLDGGRLGQYF,TGCGCCAGCAGCTTGGATGGGGGCCGCTTGGGGCAGTACTTC
few,17,NA,TRBJ1-4,TRBV11-2,CASSPLGHGRRNEKLFF,TGTGCCAGCAGCCCCCTAGGGCATGGGCGGAGGAATGAAAAACTGTTTTTT
many,19,TRBD2,TRBJ2-3,TRBV7-2,CASSLALWVGGAVTDTQYF,TGTGCCAGCAGCTTAGCCCTATGGGTCGGGGGGGCAGTCACAGATACGCAGTATTTT
many,17,NA,TRBJ2-7,TRBV20-1,CSARGGFSQGGNYEQYF,TGCAGTGCTAGGGGAGGATTCTCACAGGGCGGTAATTACGAGCAGTACTTC
few,14,NA,TRBJ2-3,TRBV14,CASRSGTSTDTQYF,TGTGCCAGCCGTAGTGGGACTAGCACAGATACGCAGTATTTT
many,15,NA,TRBJ2-1,TRBV19,CASSLIRGDYNEQFF,TGTGCCAGTAGTCTAATCAGGGGCGACTACAATGAGCAGTTCTTC
few,16,TRBD2,TRBJ2-7,TRBV20-1,CSALRLAGVIMYEQYF,TGCAGTGCTTTACGACTAGCGGGAGTAATCATGTACGAGCAGTACTTC
many,15,TRBD1,TRBJ1-1,TRBV20-1,CSASTPDRGDTEAFF,TGCAGTGCTAGCACCCCTGACAGGGGAGACACTGAAGCTTTCTTT
many,15,NA,TRBJ2-5,TRBV7-2,CASSLVFQLSKTQYF,TGTGCCAGCAGCTTAGTATTCCAGCTTTCGAAGACCCAGTACTTC
few,15,TRBD2,TRBJ2-3,TRBV10-2,CASRDPSGSTDTQYF,TGCGCCAGCCGGGACCCTAGCGGCAGCACAGATACGCAGTATTTT
many,13,NA,TRBJ2-7,TRBV29-1,CSVEWQGGYEQYF,TGCAGCGTTGAATGGCAGGGGGGTTACGAGCAGTACTTC
many,19,NA,TRBJ2-1,TRBV27,CASSLVPSGSTRGSNEQFF,TGTGCCAGCAGTTTAGTCCCCAGCGGGTCCACCCGGGGCTCCAATGAGCAGTTCTTC
few,17,TRBD1,TRBJ2-1,TRBV4-2,CASSPRDRGLKDNEQFF,TGTGCCAGCAGCCCACGGGACAGGGGGCTTAAGGACAATGAGCAGTTCTTC
NA,13,TRBD1,TRBJ2-7,TRBV7-3,CASSPDRGYEQYF,TGTGCCAGCAGCCCTGACAGGGGATACGAGCAGTACTTC
many,14,TRBD2,TRBJ2-2,TRBV7-6,CASSLAGPTGELFF,TGTGCCAGCAGTCTAGCGGGGCCTACCGGGGAGCTGTTTTTT
many,15,TRBD2,TRBJ2-7,TRBV7-7,CASSSGLAGVQAQYF,TGTGCCAGCAGCTCCGGACTAGCGGGGGTGCAAGCGCAGTACTTC
many,16,TRBD2,TRBJ2-1,TRBV5-1,CASSLGTSGVFDEQFF,TGCGCCAGCAGCTTGGGGACTAGCGGGGTGTTCGATGAGCAGTTCTTC
many,14,NA,TRBJ2-7,TRBV11-3,CASSSRQAPYEQYF,TGTGCCAGCAGCTCAAGACAGGCCCCCTACGAGCAGTACTTC
few,16,NA,TRBJ2-3,TRBV11-3,CASSFGGEVGPDTQYF,TGTGCCAGCAGCTTCGGCGGCGAGGTTGGGCCGGATACGCAGTATTTT
few,18,TRBD1,TRBJ1-1,TRBV3-1,CASSRQPRTGTMNTEAFF,TGTGCCAGCAGCCGGCAACCTAGGACAGGGACCATGAACACTGAAGCTTTCTTT
NA,14,NA,TRBJ2-7,TRBV6-2/TRBV6-3,CASSYPFGTLEQYF,TGTGCCAGCAGTTACCCTTTTGGGACCCTCGAGCAGTACTTC
NA,17,TRBD2,TRBJ2-3,TRBV9,CASSAFPSGRGTDTQYF,TGTGCCAGCAGCGCATTTCCTAGCGGGAGGGGAACAGATACGCAGTATTTT
many,16,TRBD2,TRBJ2-2,TRBV11-2,CASSGSSRGGAGELFF,TGTGCCAGCAGCGGAAGCTCCCGCGGGGGGGCCGGGGAGCTGTTTTTT
many,13,NA,TRBJ2-7,TRBV12-3/TRBV12-4,CASSLGGVHEQYF,TGTGCCAGCAGTTTAGGAGGTGTGCACGAGCAGTACTTC
many,15,NA,TRBJ1-5,TRBV20-1,CSAGTGTPNRQPQHF,TGCAGTGCTGGAACCGGGACCCCTAATCGTCAGCCCCAGCATTTT
NA,12,TRBD1,TRBJ2-1,TRBV18,CASSPTADRGFF,TGTGCCAGCTCACCAACAGCGGACAGGGGGTTCTTC
many,17,NA,TRBJ1-3,TRBV27,CASSLGATGSSGNTIYF,TGTGCCAGCAGTTTAGGAGCGACAGGTTCCTCTGGAAACACCATATATTTT